The clone carrying this T cell receptor (beta chain) was recorded many times. During its preparation, the TCRbeta library received unique molecular identifiers. TCRdb reanalysed the PCR reads using MiXCR and keeps one entry per CDR3 protein. The sample has roughly 610,000 distinct CDR3 sequences, 8% to 11% seen once. The sample is drawn from a study of T-cell reconstitution after alpha-beta-depleted transplantation in children. V was clipped by 5 bases and J by 4 bases; unmatched bases: 4. This CDR3 has 14 residues. The germline CDR1 and CDR2 sequences are SGHTA and FQGNSA. The chain is built from TRBV7-2 and TRBJ2-2; 7 bases are a match to TRBD1. Material: PBMCs from the stem cell graft donor, obtained from the stem cell graft. The TCR originated in a human donor who donated a stem cell graft to a child with acute myeloid leukemia. For the CDR3, the DNA is TGTGCCAGCAGCCCCAGGGGGTCCACCGGGGAGCTGTTTTTT. Translating gives CASSPRGSTGELFF.